The clone carrying this TCR beta chain was observed many times. What it recognizes is unknown. The CDR3 sequence is 15 residues long. V lost 5 bases and J lost 6; bases outside the gene matches: 6. CDR1 and CDR2 (germline): MGHRA, YSYEKL. The sample is drawn from a study of blood T cells in healthy people across ages. Study results and limitations: Older individuals had lower TCR beta diversity per million T cells (the decline was roughly linear).

Then a second PCR, running about 7 to 11 cycles, was carried out with a sample-barcoded 5' primer and a J-beta primer mix. TCRdb ran MiXCR on the 5' RACE reads and lists one entry per CDR3 protein. Among around 1,000,000 distinct CDR3 sequences listed, 20% to 25% were seen once. These same records also appear under a second study, on T cells of mothers and their children. That study reports: For the second PCR, the M1S primer put in sample barcodes and 2-4 random nucleotides.

The sequence derives from a girl aged 2-10 years in good health. V and J are TRBV4-1 and TRBJ2-1; 11 bases align to TRBD2. Sequencing used blood. For the CDR3, the DNA is TGCGCCAGCAGCTCACGACTAGCGGGAAGCAATGAGCAGTTCTTC. Translated, it gives CASSSRLAGSNEQFF.